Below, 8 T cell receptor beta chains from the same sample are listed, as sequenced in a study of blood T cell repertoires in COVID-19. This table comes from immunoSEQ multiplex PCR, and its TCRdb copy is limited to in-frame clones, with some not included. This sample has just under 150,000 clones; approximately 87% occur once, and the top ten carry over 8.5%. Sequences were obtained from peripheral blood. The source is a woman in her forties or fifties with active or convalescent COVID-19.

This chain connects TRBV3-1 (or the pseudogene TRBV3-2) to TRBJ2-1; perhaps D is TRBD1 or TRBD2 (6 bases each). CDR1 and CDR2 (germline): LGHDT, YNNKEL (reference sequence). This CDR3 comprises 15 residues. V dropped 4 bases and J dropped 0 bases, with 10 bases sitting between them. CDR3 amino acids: CASSREGGSYNEQFF. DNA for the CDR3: TGTGCCAGCAGCCGAGAGGGGGGCTCCTACAATGAGCAGTTCTTC.

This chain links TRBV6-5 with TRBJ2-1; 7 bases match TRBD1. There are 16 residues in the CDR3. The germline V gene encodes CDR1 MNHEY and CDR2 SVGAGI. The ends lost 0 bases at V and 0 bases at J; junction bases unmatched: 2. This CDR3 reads CASSYSAGGSYNEQFF. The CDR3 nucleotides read TGTGCCAGCAGTTACTCAGCAGGGGGCTCCTACAATGAGCAGTTCTTC.

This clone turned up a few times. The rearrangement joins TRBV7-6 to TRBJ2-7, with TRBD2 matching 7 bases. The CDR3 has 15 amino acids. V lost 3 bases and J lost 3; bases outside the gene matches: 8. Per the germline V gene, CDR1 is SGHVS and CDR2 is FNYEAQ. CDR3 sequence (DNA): TGTGCCAGCAGCTTCCGGCAAACGGGGGGCTACGAGCAGTACTTC. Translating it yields CASSFRQTGGYEQYF.

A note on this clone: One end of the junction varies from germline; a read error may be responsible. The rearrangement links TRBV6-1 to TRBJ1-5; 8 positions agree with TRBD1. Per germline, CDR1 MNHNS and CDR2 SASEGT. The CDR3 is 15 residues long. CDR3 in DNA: TGTGCCAGCAGTGAAGGGACAGGGAGCAGTCAGCCCCAGCATTTT. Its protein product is CASSEGTGSSQPQHF.

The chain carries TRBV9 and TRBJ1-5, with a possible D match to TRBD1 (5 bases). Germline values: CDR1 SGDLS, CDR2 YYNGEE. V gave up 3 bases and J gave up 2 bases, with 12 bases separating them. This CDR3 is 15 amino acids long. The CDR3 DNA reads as TGTGCCAGCAGCGCCGGGGGGGTTGGCAATCAGCCCCAGCATTTT. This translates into CASSAGGVGNQPQHF.

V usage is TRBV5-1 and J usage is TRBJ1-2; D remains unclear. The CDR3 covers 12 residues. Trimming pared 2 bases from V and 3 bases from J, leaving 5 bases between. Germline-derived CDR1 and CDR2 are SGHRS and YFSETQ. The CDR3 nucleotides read TGCGCCAGCAGCTTCGGGGACTATGGCTACACCTTC. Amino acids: CASSFGDYGYTF.

CDR3 DNA sequence: TGTGCCATCAGTGATTTACAGGGGAGAGTTGAGCAGTTCTTC. Its protein is CAISDLQGRVEQFF. V usage is TRBV10-3 and J usage is TRBJ2-1; TRBD1 agrees at 7 bases. Per germline, CDR1 ENHRY and CDR2 SYGVKD. The CDR3 is 14 amino acids. J was trimmed by 9 bases and V by 3 bases; bases with no gene match: 8.

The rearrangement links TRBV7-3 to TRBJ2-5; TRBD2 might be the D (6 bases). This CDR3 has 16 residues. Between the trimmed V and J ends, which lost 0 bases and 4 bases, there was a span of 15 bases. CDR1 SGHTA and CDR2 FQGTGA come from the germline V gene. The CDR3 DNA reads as TGTGCCAGCAGCTTAACGGGGGGTAGCCGAGCAGAGACCCAGTACTTC. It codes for CASSLTGGSRAETQYF.